Shown below are 13 T cell receptor beta chains from a single sample sequenced in a study of T cells in Graves' hyperthyroidism and ophthalmopathy (dated by TCRdb to the late 2010s). The library was built by means of multiplex PCR. The data were produced on an Illumina HiSeq 2000. The TCR beta CDR3 regions were amplified from RNA transcripts. For the first round of RT-PCR on the TCR CDR3, the HTBI primer set was used together with the Qiagen OneStep RT-PCR kit. The public reads were quality trimmed at Q25 with fastp and then assembled into clones with MiXCR by TCRdb, keeping productive beta chains. Each entry merges the rows of one CDR3 protein and shows their most common DNA and genes. A total of roughly 500,000 distinct CDR3 sequences appear in this sample, about 22% of them only once. The top ten clonotypes cover about half of the sample. Sequenced input: blood. These receptors were collected from a woman in her 70s with Graves' ophthalmopathy.

This clonotype was detected only a few times. The chain has TRBV20-1 and TRBJ2-1, with D hard to call. The CDR3 length is 13 residues. Germline loops: CDR1 DFQATT, CDR2 SNEGSKA (reference sequence). V dropped 5 bases and J dropped 8 bases, with 16 bases sitting between them. CDR3 sequence: CSALRPGQDEQFF. As DNA, the CDR3 is TGCAGTGCTCTCCGTCCCGGGCAGGATGAGCAGTTCTTC.

This clonotype was counted between two and nine times. CDR3 sequence: CASSRGSGSGANTGELFF. CDR3 nucleotides: TGCGCCAGCAGCAGGGGCTCGGGATCCGGGGCCAACACCGGGGAGCTGTTTTTT. This rearrangement joins TRBV5-1 to TRBJ2-2; D could derive from TRBD1 or TRBD2 (5 bases each). Between the trimmed V and J ends, which lost 4 bases and 2 bases, there was a span of 21 bases. CDR1 SGHRS and CDR2 YFSETQ come from the germline V gene. This CDR3 is 18 amino acids long.

V gene TRBV4-2 combines with J gene TRBJ1-5; the D is unclear. Germline CDR1 LGHNA, CDR2 YNFKEQ. V was cut by 1 base and J by 4 bases, with 8 bases left in between. This CDR3 has 14 amino acids. CDR3 residues: CASSQVAGNQPQHF. The CDR3 DNA reads as TGTGCCAGCAGCCAAGTTGCCGGGAATCAGCCCCAGCATTTT.

In this sample, this clonotype turned up a few times. The chain has TRBV13 and TRBJ1-1; 8 nucleotides agree with TRBD1. After removal of 5 bases from V and 2 bases from J, the junction contained 7 bases not matched to a gene. Germline V CDR1 and CDR2: PRHDT, FYEKMQ (reference sequence). The length of the CDR3 is 15 residues. This CDR3 reads CASSALTGVNTEAFF. CDR3 DNA: TGTGCCAGCAGCGCCCTGACAGGGGTCAACACTGAAGCTTTCTTT.

The chain is built from TRBV7-9 and TRBJ2-4; maybe TRBD2 (5 bases). The CDR3 consists of 17 residues. The germline gives CDR1 SEHNR, CDR2 FQNEAQ (reference sequence). V shed 6 bases and J shed 0 bases, with 18 bases lying between them. CDR3 sequence: CASSLGSGILAKNIQYF. Here the CDR3 DNA reads TGTGCCAGCAGTCTAGGTTCGGGGATCCTAGCCAAAAACATTCAGTACTTC.

This clonotype was counted a few times. The V gene is TRBV6-1, the J gene TRBJ1-2; a possible D gene is TRBD1 (5 bases). V lost 7 bases to trimming and J lost 8 bases, with 17 bases between them. Germline V lookup: CDR1 MNHNS, CDR2 SASEGT. The CDR3 is made up of 13 amino acids. Here the CDR3 DNA reads TGTGCCAGCAAGAGGTCGGTGAGGGGAGGCTACACCTTC. This encodes CASKRSVRGGYTF.

This chain connects TRBV20-1 to TRBJ1-5; TRBD1 might be the D (6 bases). The CDR3 runs to 12 residues. The V gene's germline CDR1 is DFQATT and CDR2 SNEGSKA (reference sequence). The CDR3 coding sequence is TGCAGCACCGCCCCCGGGGGCGGGCCCCAGCATTTT. Translating it yields CSTAPGGGPQHF.

This clonotype came up many times. CDR3 loop: CASSTRGQSSYEQYF. The CDR3 region has the DNA TGTGCCAGCAGTACCAGGGGCCAGAGCTCCTACGAGCAGTACTTC. The chain carries TRBV6-1 and TRBJ2-7; weak D call: TRBD1 (6 bases). CDR1 and CDR2 from the germline V gene are MNHNS and SASEGT. The CDR3 extends over 15 amino acids. With 5 bases removed from V and 0 bases from J, the gap between germline ends came to 14 bases.

The chain has TRBV19 and TRBJ2-3; 15 nucleotides line up with TRBD2. The CDR3 has 17 amino acids. With 5 bases clipped from V and 5 bases from J, the junction kept 8 bases outside the gene matches. CDR1 is LNHDA and CDR2 is SQIVND in the germline V gene (reference sequence). CDR3 sequence: CASSAGLAGGTRDTQYF. In nucleotides, the CDR3 is TGTGCCAGTAGTGCCGGACTAGCGGGAGGGACCCGAGATACGCAGTATTTT. Using reference TRBV19 and TRBJ2-3 for the parts outside the CDR3, the full variable domain is DGGITQSPKYLFRKEGQNVTLSCEQNLNHDAMYWYRQDPGQGLRLIYYSQIVNDFQKGDIAEGYSVSREKKESFPLTVTSAQKNPTAFYLCASSAGLAGGTRDTQYFGPGTRLTVL.

The table lists this clonotype with a few counts. The J gene is TRBJ2-3, the V gene TRBV7-8; D possibly matches TRBD1 or TRBD2 (6 bases each). The CDR3 length is 15 residues. Deletions cut 3 bases from V and 1 base from J, with 11 bases between. CDR1 is SGHVS and CDR2 is FQNEAQ in the germline V gene. The CDR3 bases are TGTGCCAGCAGCTTGGGGGGCTCCCGCACAGATACGCAGTATTTT. As protein: CASSLGGSRTDTQYF.

The chain uses TRBV7-2 and TRBJ2-3; the match to TRBD1 covers 12 bases. The CDR3 covers 14 residues. The germline V gene encodes CDR1 SGHTA and CDR2 FQGNSA. Trimming removed 5 bases from V and 13 bases from J; junction bases left unmatched: 10. In nucleotides, the CDR3 is TGTGCCAGCAGCAACCGGGACAGGGGGCGTCTGGAGTATTTT. Translating gives CASSNRDRGRLEYF.

In DNA, the CDR3 is TGTGCCAGCAGCTTCTTCTATTCCGGGACTAGCGGGGACGAGCAGTACTTC. This translates into CASSFFYSGTSGDEQYF. The chain employs TRBV7-2 and TRBJ2-7; 13 nucleotides agree with TRBD2. The CDR3 is 17 amino acids. Germline V gene sequence: CDR1 SGHTA, CDR2 FQGNSA. The V gene end was trimmed by 3 bases and the J gene end by 5 bases; junction bases not matched to a gene: 10.

This clonotype was recorded at least ten times. This chain joins TRBV6-2 or TRBV6-3 and TRBJ1-5; D ambiguous. The CDR3 is made up of 13 amino acids. From germline, CDR1 is MNHEY and CDR2 SVGEGT. V lost 7 bases and J lost 5, with 12 bases in between. Here the CDR3 reads CASTSSTYQPQHF. CDR3 in DNA: TGTGCCAGCACCTCGTCCACCTATCAGCCCCAGCATTTT.